These T cell receptor beta chains were read from a single sample in a study of blood T cell repertoires in COVID-19. Profiled with immunoSEQ multiplex PCR; TCRdb holds only in-frame clones, not every one. This sample has 100,000 or so clones; over 80% occur once, and the top ten carry 6.3%. Sequenced sample: peripheral blood. The receptor source for this set is an older woman with active COVID-19. Both conserved end residues are part of each CDR3. Each record gives: CDR3 protein, CDR3 DNA, clone size, J gene, D gene, V gene. A D gene is named only where the DNA matches it firmly. Expanded clones get a size class; other rows say once, few or many, or leave the size out.

CASSEVQGHREYGYTF | TGTGCCAGCAGTGAAGTCCAGGGTCACAGGGAATATGGCTACACCTTC | - | TRBJ1-2 | - | TRBV6-1
CASTRGSASLTTDTQYF | TGTGCCAGCACCCGCGGGTCGGCTAGCCTTACAACAGATACGCAGTATTTT | - | TRBJ2-3 | - | TRBV5-6
CASSQDPGQDQPQHF | TGTGCCAGCAGCCAAGATCCAGGCCAAGATCAGCCCCAGCATTTT | once | TRBJ1-5 | - | TRBV4-2
CASSESFVGTDRYEQYF | TGCGCCAGCAGTGAGTCTTTCGTTGGGACGGACAGGTACGAGCAGTACTTC | - | TRBJ2-7 | TRBD1 | TRBV10-2
CASSKDRASYNEQFF | TGTGCCAGCAGTAAGGACAGGGCGTCCTACAATGAGCAGTTCTTC | - | TRBJ2-1 | TRBD1 | TRBV7-2
CASSHPRGTGANVLTF | TGCGCCAGCAGTCACCCCAGGGGGACTGGGGCCAACGTCCTGACTTTC | - | TRBJ2-6 | TRBD1 | TRBV23-1
CASSVSGGLGDEQFF | TGTGCCAGCAGCGTAAGCGGGGGTTTGGGAGATGAGCAGTTCTTC | - | TRBJ2-1 | TRBD2 | TRBV7-6
CASSAGTGGGRGETQYF | TGTGCCAGCAGCGCCGGGACAGGGGGCGGGCGGGGAGAGACCCAGTACTTC | - | TRBJ2-5 | TRBD1 | TRBV2
CASSSTGEYSNQPQHF | TGTGCCAGCAGTTCCACAGGGGAATATAGCAATCAGCCCCAGCATTTT | once | TRBJ1-5 | TRBD1 | TRBV28
CSVKRMAEAFF | TGCAGCGTTAAGAGAATGGCTGAAGCTTTCTTT | - | TRBJ1-1 | - | TRBV29-1
CASSGYRDDEQYF | TGTGCCAGCAGCGGATACAGGGATGACGAGCAGTACTTC | - | TRBJ2-7 | - | TRBV9
CASSLLAGVTTDTQYF | TGCGCCAGCAGCCTACTAGCGGGTGTTACTACAGATACGCAGTATTTT | - | TRBJ2-3 | TRBD2 | TRBV5-1
CSVEMVGHDEQYF | TGCAGCGTTGAAATGGTGGGGCACGACGAGCAGTACTTC | - | TRBJ2-7 | - | TRBV29-1
CASSLSLDHNEQFF | TGTGCCAGCAGCTTGAGCCTAGACCACAATGAGCAGTTCTTC | - | TRBJ2-1 | - | TRBV11-2
CASSFGQGPFF | TGTGCCAGTAGTTTTGGACAGGGCCCGTTCTTC | - | TRBJ2-1 | TRBD1 | TRBV19
CASSLGWQGANYGYTF | TGTGCCAGCAGCTTAGGGTGGCAGGGGGCAAACTATGGCTACACCTTC | - | TRBJ1-2 | TRBD1 | TRBV7-8
CASSQRTAVNEKLFF | TGTGCCAGCAGCCAGAGGACAGCTGTCAATGAAAAACTGTTTTTT | - | TRBJ1-4 | - | TRBV14
CASSPSGIGTDTQYF | TGTGCCAGCAGTCCTAGCGGGATAGGCACAGATACGCAGTATTTT | - | TRBJ2-3 | TRBD2 | TRBV27
CASSIISTGEQYF | TGTGCCAGTAGTATAATTTCAACGGGGGAGCAGTACTTC | - | TRBJ2-7 | - | TRBV19
CASSIGQGRNTIYF | TGTGCCAGCAGCATCGGACAGGGACGAAACACCATATATTTT | - | TRBJ1-3 | TRBD1 | TRBV9